These 9 T cell receptor beta chains were sequenced from one sample in a study of blood T cell repertoires in COVID-19. The assay was immunoSEQ multiplex PCR, and TCRdb's table has in-frame clones only and misses some. This table has approximately 280,000 clones, around 83% appearing once. Sample: PBMCs or T cells enriched from blood (not recorded which). The receptors stem from a middle-aged man who had been exposed to COVID-19.

This chain connects TRBV27 to TRBJ2-4, with TRBD2 matching 9 bases. The CDR3 spans 18 residues. CDR1 and CDR2 (germline): MNHEY, SMNVEV (reference sequence). J gave up 0 bases and V 4 bases, and 10 bases lay outside the gene matches. The CDR3 coding sequence is TGTGCCAGCAGTTCCCCGCGGACAGCGGGAGGAGCCAAAAACATTCAGTACTTC. Residues: CASSSPRTAGGAKNIQYF.

The chain combines TRBV11-3 with TRBJ1-3; no definite D call. Germline CDR1 is SGHNT and CDR2 is YENEEA. This CDR3 is built from 14 residues. V lost 0 bases and J lost 2, with 5 bases in between. This CDR3 reads CASSLDLPGNTIYF. The CDR3 DNA reads TGTGCCAGCAGCTTAGATCTCCCTGGAAACACCATATATTTT.

This sequence joins TRBV2 and TRBJ2-5; TRBD2 is a possible D gene (5 bases). The CDR3 sequence is 17 residues long. Trimming removed 2 bases at V and 5 bases at J, with 21 bases between. Per germline, CDR1 SNHLY and CDR2 FYNNEI. The CDR3 loop reads CASSESGEGRKGETQYF. CDR3 sequence (DNA): TGTGCCAGCAGTGAATCGGGCGAGGGCCGCAAGGGCGAGACCCAGTACTTC.

This sequence joins TRBV30 and TRBJ2-1; 7 bases are shared with TRBD1. This CDR3 is built from 13 residues. Per germline, CDR1 GTSNPN and CDR2 SVGIG (reference sequence). V lost 1 base, J lost 9 bases, and 6 bases stayed unmatched. CDR3: CAWSGQGDGEQFF. The CDR3 bases are TGTGCCTGGAGTGGACAGGGTGATGGTGAGCAGTTCTTC.

The chain links TRBV4-2 to TRBJ1-5; 10 bases are shared with TRBD1. CDR3 size: 16 residues. Germline loops: CDR1 LGHNA, CDR2 YNFKEQ. J lost 4 bases, V lost 4 bases, and 7 bases had no gene match. This CDR3 reads CASSRYWDRGNQPQHF. The CDR3 region has the DNA TGTGCCAGCAGCCGGTACTGGGACAGGGGAAATCAGCCCCAGCATTTT.

The chain is built from TRBV6-5 and TRBJ1-5; 7 bases line up with TRBD1. V gave up 10 bases and J gave up 1 base; unmatched junction bases: 10. The CDR3 consists of 15 residues. Germline V gene data show CDR1 as MNHEY and CDR2 as SVGAGI. The CDR3 DNA reads as TGTGCCACTGAACAGGGGTCGGTGAGCAATCAGCCCCAGCATTTT. Amino acids: CATEQGSVSNQPQHF.

This chain uses TRBV7-9 with TRBJ2-7; possible D gene TRBD2, 6 bases. V was shortened by 4 bases and J by 7 bases, with 17 bases between the two germline ends. Germline assignment: CDR1 SEHNR and CDR2 FQNEAQ (reference sequence). This CDR3 is built from 14 residues. Here the CDR3 reads CASSSERRAWEQYF. The CDR3 DNA is TGTGCCAGCAGCTCAGAGCGGAGGGCCTGGGAGCAGTACTTC.

V gene TRBV18 combines with J gene TRBJ2-1, with 10 bases aligning to TRBD2. J lost 4 bases, V lost 0 bases, and 6 bases had no gene match. The CDR3 has 17 residues. Germline CDR1 KGHSH, CDR2 LQKENI. CDR3 DNA sequence: TGTGCCAGCTCACCACCAAGGACTAGCGGACTATACAATGAGCAGTTCTTC. Its translation is CASSPPRTSGLYNEQFF.

The rearrangement links TRBV6-5 to TRBJ1-4; TRBD1 matches at 7 bases. CDR1 and CDR2 from the germline V gene are MNHEY and SVGAGI. With 0 bases clipped from V and 6 bases from J, the junction kept 4 bases outside the gene matches. This CDR3 spans 15 amino acids. The DNA of the CDR3 is TGTGCCAGCAGTTACTCGTACAGGGGAGATGAAAAACTGTTTTTT. It translates to CASSYSYRGDEKLFF.